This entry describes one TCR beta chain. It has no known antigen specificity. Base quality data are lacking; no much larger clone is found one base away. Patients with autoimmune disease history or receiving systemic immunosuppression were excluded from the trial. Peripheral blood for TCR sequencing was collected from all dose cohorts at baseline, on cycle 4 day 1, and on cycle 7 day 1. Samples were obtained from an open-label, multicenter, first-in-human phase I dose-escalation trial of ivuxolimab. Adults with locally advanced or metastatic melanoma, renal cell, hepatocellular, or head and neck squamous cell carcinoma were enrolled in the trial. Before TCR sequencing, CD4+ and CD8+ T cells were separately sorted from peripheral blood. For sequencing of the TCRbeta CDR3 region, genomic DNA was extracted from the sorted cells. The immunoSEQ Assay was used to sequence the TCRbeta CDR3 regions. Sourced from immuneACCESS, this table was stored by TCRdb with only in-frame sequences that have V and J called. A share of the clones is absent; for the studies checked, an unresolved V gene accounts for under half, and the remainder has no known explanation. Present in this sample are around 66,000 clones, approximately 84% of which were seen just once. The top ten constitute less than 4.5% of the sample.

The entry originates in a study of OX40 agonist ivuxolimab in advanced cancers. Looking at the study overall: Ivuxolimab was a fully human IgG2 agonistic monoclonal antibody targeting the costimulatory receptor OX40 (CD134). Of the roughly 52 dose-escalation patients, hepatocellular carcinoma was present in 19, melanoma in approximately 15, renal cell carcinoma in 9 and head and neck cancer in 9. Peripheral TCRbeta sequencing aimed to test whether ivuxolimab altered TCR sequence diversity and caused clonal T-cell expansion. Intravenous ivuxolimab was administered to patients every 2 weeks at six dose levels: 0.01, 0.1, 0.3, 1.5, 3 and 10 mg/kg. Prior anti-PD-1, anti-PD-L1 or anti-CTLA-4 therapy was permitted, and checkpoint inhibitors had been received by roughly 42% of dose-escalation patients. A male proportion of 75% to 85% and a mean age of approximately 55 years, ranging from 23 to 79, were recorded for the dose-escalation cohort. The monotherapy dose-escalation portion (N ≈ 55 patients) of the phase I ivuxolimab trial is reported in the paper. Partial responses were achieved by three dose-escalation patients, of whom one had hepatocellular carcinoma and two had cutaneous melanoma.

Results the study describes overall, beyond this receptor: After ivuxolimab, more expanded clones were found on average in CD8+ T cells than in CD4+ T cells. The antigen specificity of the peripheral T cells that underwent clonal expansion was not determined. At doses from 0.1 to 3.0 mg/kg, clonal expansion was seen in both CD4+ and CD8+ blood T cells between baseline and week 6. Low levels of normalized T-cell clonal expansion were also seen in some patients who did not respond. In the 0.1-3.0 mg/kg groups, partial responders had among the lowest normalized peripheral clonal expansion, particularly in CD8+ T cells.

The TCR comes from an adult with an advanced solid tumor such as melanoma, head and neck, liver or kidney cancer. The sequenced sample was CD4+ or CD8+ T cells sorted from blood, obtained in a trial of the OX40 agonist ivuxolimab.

The DNA sequence follows: TGTGCCAGCGGCCGGGGAAGCACCGGGGAGCTGTTTTTT. This translates into CASGRGSTGELFF. The chain links TRBV7-3 with TRBJ2-2, and the D gene may be TRBD2, 5 bases matching. The CDR3 contains 13 residues, cysteine and phenylalanine counted. Left in the record is the CDR3 DNA by itself, 39 bases read in frame from the first base. As encoded in the germline V gene, CDR1 is SGHTA while CDR2 is FQGTGA. The junction shows trimming of 8 bases on V and 4 bases on J, plus 11 bases between the germline ends. With the portions outside the CDR3 filled from the reference TRBV7-3 and TRBJ2-2 genes, the complete variable region becomes GAGVSQTPSNKVTEKGKYVELRCDPISGHTALYWYRQSLGQGPEFLIYFQGTGAADDSGLPNDRFFAVRPEGSVSTLKIQRTERGDSAVYLCASGRGSTGELFFGEGSRLTVL.